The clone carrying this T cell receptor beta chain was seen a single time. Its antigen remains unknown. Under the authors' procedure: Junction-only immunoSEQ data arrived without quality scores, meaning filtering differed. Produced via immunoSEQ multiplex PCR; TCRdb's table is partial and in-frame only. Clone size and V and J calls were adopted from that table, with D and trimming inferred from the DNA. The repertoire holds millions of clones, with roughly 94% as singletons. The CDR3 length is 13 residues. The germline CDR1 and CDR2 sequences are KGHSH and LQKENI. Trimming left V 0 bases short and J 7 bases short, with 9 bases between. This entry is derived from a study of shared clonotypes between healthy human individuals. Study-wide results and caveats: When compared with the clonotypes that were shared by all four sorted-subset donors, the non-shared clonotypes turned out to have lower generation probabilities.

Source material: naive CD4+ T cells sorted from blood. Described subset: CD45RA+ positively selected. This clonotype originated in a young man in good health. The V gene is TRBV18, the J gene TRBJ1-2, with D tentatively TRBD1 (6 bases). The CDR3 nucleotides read TGTGCCAGCTCACCACCGGGGGCAGTTGGCTACACCTTC. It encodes CASSPPGAVGYTF.